This T cell receptor beta chain was sequenced for a study of shared clonotypes between healthy human individuals. On this clone: The antigen remains undetermined.

Only in-frame clones appear in the TCRdb table, and some are missing; sequencing was by immunoSEQ multiplex PCR. The table has around 600,000 clones, more than 95% seen once; the top ten hold less than 0.35%. V lost 0 bases and J lost 6; bases outside the gene matches: 11. The CDR3 is 16 residues long. Germline V gene data show CDR1 as SGHKS and CDR2 as YYEKEE (reference sequence). Terminally differentiated effector memory CD45RA+ cells were excluded by CCR7 positive selection of CD45RO-negative cells. Study conclusions and caveats: Limited genetic and exposure-history diversity came from having few donors.

The sequence was obtained from a man aged 25-40 years in good health. The sequenced sample consisted of naive CD8+ T cells sorted from blood. The rearrangement joins TRBV5-5 to TRBJ2-7, with TRBD2 matching 8 bases. The CDR3 DNA is TGTGCCAGCAGCTTGGCCGCCGGCGGACTAGCCTCCGAGCAGTACTTC. Its translation is CASSLAAGGLASEQYF.